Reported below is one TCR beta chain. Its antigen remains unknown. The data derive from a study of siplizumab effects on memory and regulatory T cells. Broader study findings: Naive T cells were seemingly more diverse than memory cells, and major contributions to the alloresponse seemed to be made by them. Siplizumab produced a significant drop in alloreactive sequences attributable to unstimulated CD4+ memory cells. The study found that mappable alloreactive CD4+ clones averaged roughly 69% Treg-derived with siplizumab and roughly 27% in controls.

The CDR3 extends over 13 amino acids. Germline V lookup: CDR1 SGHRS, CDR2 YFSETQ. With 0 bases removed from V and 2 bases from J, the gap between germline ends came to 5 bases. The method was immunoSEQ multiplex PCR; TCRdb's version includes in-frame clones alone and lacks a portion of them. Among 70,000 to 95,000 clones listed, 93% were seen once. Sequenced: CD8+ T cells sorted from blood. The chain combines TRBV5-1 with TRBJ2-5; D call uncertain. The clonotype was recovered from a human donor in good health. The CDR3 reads CASSLDRQETQYF. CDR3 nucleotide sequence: TGCGCCAGCAGCTTGGATAGGCAAGAGACCCAGTACTTC.